This T cell receptor (beta chain) appears in the sequencing data of a study of radiotherapy plus CTLA-4 blockade in lung cancer. Study overall: Of all patients, approximately 18% responded objectively and about 34% showed disease control.

Sequencing used immunoSEQ multiplex PCR; TCRdb keeps in-frame clones, though not all of them. The profile covers around 100,000 clones, with about four fifths appearing a single time and around 2.7% taken by the ten largest. Looked up from germline, CDR1 is SQVTM and CDR2 is ANQGSEA. This CDR3 has 9 residues. A remark on this clone: At one boundary the junction diverges from the germline segment, which might be a read error.

This receptor was obtained from a human donor with non-small cell lung cancer who had a partial response to radiotherapy plus ipilimumab. Some clones in this sample may be carry-over from other donors' samples. The gene calls are TRBV29-1 and TRBJ1-1, with 9 positions matching TRBD1. The sequencing used peripheral blood, collected from a patient treated with radiotherapy plus ipilimumab. The CDR3 spells CSVSGQGIF. DNA of the CDR3: TGCAGCGTATCAGGACAGGGGATTTTT.